Below are 10 T cell receptor beta chains sequenced from a single sample in a study of early T cells in non-severe SARS-CoV-2 infection. TCRdb called the 5' RACE reads again in MiXCR, with one record for every CDR3 protein. The sample consists of more than 50,000 distinct CDR3 sequences, roughly an eighth of them appearing once. Sequences were obtained from whole blood. These receptors were obtained from an adult who was a healthcare worker with PCR-confirmed SARS-CoV-2 infection or an uninfected control (not recorded which).

This clonotype was counted only a few times. The chain couples TRBV7-3 to TRBJ1-3; D remains unclear. Germline lookup yields CDR1 SGHTA and CDR2 FQGTGA. The CDR3 contains 13 residues. Trimming stripped 4 bases from V and 2 bases from J, with 6 bases between. The CDR3 sequence: CASSSSPGNTIYF. Written as DNA, the CDR3 is TGTGCCAGCAGCTCCTCCCCTGGAAACACCATATATTTT.

This clonotype was picked up a small number of times. The rearrangement joins TRBV15 to TRBJ1-5; D perhaps matches TRBD1 (5 bases). Germline CDR1 is LNHNV and CDR2 is YYDKDF (reference sequence). There are 16 residues in the CDR3. The germline V and J ends were trimmed by 2 bases and 4 bases, with 15 bases remaining between them. The CDR3 DNA is TGTGCCACCAGCAGATCAGGGCCAGGATGGAATCAGCCCCAGCATTTT. Translating it yields CATSRSGPGWNQPQHF.

In this sample, this clonotype turned up a few times. This chain joins TRBV4-2 and TRBJ2-3; D is uncertain. V lost 1 base and J lost 6, with 20 bases in between. The germline V gene has CDR1 LGHNA and CDR2 YNFKEQ. The CDR3 length is 17 residues. This CDR3 reads CASSQATKGPLGDTQYF. As DNA, the CDR3 is TGTGCCAGCAGCCAAGCCACCAAAGGGCCTCTGGGGGATACGCAGTATTTT.

This clonotype appeared a few times. This rearrangement joins TRBV4-2 to TRBJ2-7; a weak D match, TRBD2 (6 bases). There are 16 residues in the CDR3. The V gene's germline CDR1 is LGHNA and CDR2 YNFKEQ. The ends were cut back, 1 base at V and 0 bases at J, with 13 bases in the middle. The CDR3 bases are TGTGCCAGCAGCCAAGCCCGGGAGATGACCTCCTACGAGCAGTACTTC. Encoded protein: CASSQAREMTSYEQYF.

The sample holds many counts of this clonotype. The chain couples TRBV6-6 to TRBJ1-1, with D perhaps TRBD1 (5 bases). The CDR3 covers 15 residues. Trimming shortened V by 0 bases and J by 7 bases, and 15 bases separated the two germline ends. Germline V gene data show CDR1 as MNHNY and CDR2 as SVGAGI (reference sequence). CDR3 bases: TGTGCCAGCAGTTACTCGGCGGGGACTGGGGGTGAAGCTTTCTTT. It codes for CASSYSAGTGGEAFF.

This clonotype has a count of ten or more. The chain carries TRBV19 and TRBJ2-7; maybe TRBD1 (6 bases). The CDR3 is 12 amino acids. V was clipped by 7 bases and J by 2 bases, with 9 bases between them. Germline lookup yields CDR1 LNHDA and CDR2 SQIVND (reference sequence). CDR3 protein: CASNGDTYEQYF. DNA of the CDR3: TGTGCCAGTAATGGGGACACCTACGAGCAGTACTTC.

The chain links TRBV10-2 to TRBJ2-1; 7 bases fit TRBD1. CDR1 is WSHSY and CDR2 is SAAADI in the germline V gene. CDR3 length equals 15 residues. With V trimmed by 8 bases and J by 7 bases, 14 bases remained unmatched. DNA of the CDR3: TGCGCCAGCGGTTCCGAGACAGGGCGAAGGAATGAGCAGTTCTTC. Protein: CASGSETGRRNEQFF.

Concerning this clonotype itself: One base away lies a much larger clone, so this may be a sequencing read error. The V gene is TRBV3-1, the J gene TRBJ1-1; the D gene is possibly TRBD1 (6 bases). This CDR3 comprises 14 residues. Trimming stripped 2 bases from V and 7 bases from J, with 14 bases between. The germline CDR1 and CDR2 sequences are LGHDT and YNNKEL (reference sequence). The CDR3 sequence is CASSQRPGEVEAFF. The CDR3 bases are TGTGCCAGCAGCCAAAGGCCAGGGGAGGTTGAAGCTTTCTTT.

This clonotype was counted many times. The chain combines TRBV5-1 with TRBJ2-5; D remains ambiguous. The V end lost 2 bases, the J end lost 7 bases, and 6 bases lay between the germline ends. CDR1 SGHRS and CDR2 YFSETQ come from the germline V gene. The CDR3 sequence is 11 residues long. The CDR3 nucleotides read TGCGCCAGCAGCTTTAGTGGGACCCAGTACTTC. The encoded protein is CASSFSGTQYF.

This clonotype showed up just a few times. The chain uses TRBV20-1 and TRBJ1-4, with 7 positions matching TRBD1. The CDR3 runs 14 residues. Germline loops: CDR1 DFQATT, CDR2 SNEGSKA (reference sequence). J gave up 8 bases and V 3 bases, and 9 bases lay outside the gene matches. The DNA of the CDR3 is TGCAGTGCTAGTGGAGACCAGACAGGGGAAAAACTGTTTTTT. Its protein is CSASGDQTGEKLFF.